These 9 T cell receptor beta chains share one sample of origin, sequenced in a study of molecular identifiers for immune sequencing clone quantification. TCRdb fed the PCR reads into MiXCR, producing one record per CDR3 protein. The table has around 470,000 distinct CDR3 sequences, less than 30% seen once. The sequenced sample was naive CD8+ T cells from blood, with Jurkat cell RNA spiked in. Subset here: FACS-sorted CD8+CD4-CCR7+CD45RA+ naive T cells. The receptors were sampled from a human donor in good health. Some libraries in this study had Jurkat cell RNA spiked in.

The chain links TRBV19 to TRBJ2-2, with 8 bases identical to TRBD2. Looked up from germline, CDR1 is LNHDA and CDR2 is SQIVND (reference sequence). V gave up 5 bases and J gave up 7 bases; unmatched junction bases: 9. This CDR3 has 15 amino acids. The CDR3 nucleotides read TGTGCCAGTAGTGCCGGGACTAGATCGAGCGGGGAGCTGTTTTTT. Translated, it gives CASSAGTRSSGELFF.

This clonotype has just a few counts. The chain employs TRBV7-2 and TRBJ2-7, with a tentative D call TRBD1 (7 bases). V lost 4 bases to trimming and J lost 0 bases, with 16 bases between them. Germline V gives CDR1 SGHTA, CDR2 FQGNSA. This CDR3 has 16 amino acids. The DNA of the CDR3 is TGTGCCAGCAGCTCTTGGGGCCAGGGGGGCTCCTACGAGCAGTACTTC. Amino acids: CASSSWGQGGSYEQYF.

On this clonotype itself: Just one base apart from a much larger clone, this may be a read error. The CDR3 here is CGARDEAGGRYEQYF. DNA for the CDR3: TGCGGTGCTAGAGATGAGGCAGGGGGCCGCTACGAGCAGTACTTC. The chain is built from TRBV20-1 and TRBJ2-7; 8 bases map to TRBD1. CDR1 is DFQATT, CDR2 SNEGSKA, per germline (reference sequence). The CDR3 spans 15 residues.

About this clonotype itself: A read error is possible here, since a much larger clone lies one base away. Here the CDR3 DNA reads TGCGCCCGCAGCCAAGTAGGCCACGAGCAGTACTTC. Amino acids: CARSQVGHEQYF. V and J are TRBV4-1 and TRBJ2-7; no firm D call. Germline lookup yields CDR1 MGHRA and CDR2 YSYEKL. The CDR3 loop spans 12 amino acids.

V is TRBV6-2 or TRBV6-3 and J is TRBJ2-7, with 8 bases lining up with TRBD1. This CDR3 contains 15 residues. The germline gives CDR1 MNHEY, CDR2 SVGEGT. J gave up 3 bases and V 5 bases, and 9 bases lay outside the gene matches. The CDR3, as DNA: TGTGCCAGCAGTGCCCCGGGACAGGCCAACTACGAGCAGTACTTC. This codes for CASSAPGQANYEQYF.

CDR3 in DNA: TGTGCCAGCAGTGAATACCGGGGAGAGACCCAGTACTTC. Protein: CASSEYRGETQYF. J is TRBJ2-5 and V is TRBV25-1, with D possibly TRBD2 on 5 matching bases. Between the trimmed V and J ends, which lost 0 bases and 4 bases, there was a span of 6 bases. The CDR3 has 13 amino acids. Germline CDR1 MGHDK, CDR2 SYGVNS.

A single count supports this clonotype. A read error is possible here, since a much larger clone lies one base away. The chain joins TRBV15 to TRBJ2-3; D remains ambiguous. With 4 bases removed from V and 2 bases from J, the gap between germline ends came to 13 bases. Germline values: CDR1 LNHNV, CDR2 YYDKDF (reference sequence). This CDR3 is 15 amino acids long. CDR3: CATSTSVDHTDTQYF. DNA for the CDR3: TGTGCCACCAGCACCTCGGTGGACCACACAGATACGCAGTATTTT.

Many counts were recorded for this clonotype. This chain connects TRBV9 to TRBJ2-3; D gene uncertain. Germline CDR1 and CDR2: SGDLS and YYNGEE. This CDR3 is 14 amino acids long. V was pared by 5 bases and J by 2 bases, with 12 bases between. CDR3 DNA sequence: TGTGCCAGCAGGGGCGGAATATCCACAGATACGCAGTATTTT. The encoded protein is CASRGGISTDTQYF.

V gene TRBV9 combines with J gene TRBJ1-2; possibly TRBD1 for D (5 bases). The V end lost 0 bases, the J end lost 6 bases, and 12 bases lay between the germline ends. The germline V gene has CDR1 SGDLS and CDR2 YYNGEE. CDR3 length equals 14 residues. DNA for the CDR3: TGTGCCAGCAGCGTAGCTAGAGGGGTCAATGGCTACACCTTC. Its protein is CASSVARGVNGYTF.